The rows below give T cell receptor beta chains drawn from one sample of a study of blood T cell repertoires in COVID-19. Sequencing was performed with immunoSEQ multiplex PCR; in TCRdb, only in-frame clones are kept and a portion is missing. The sample consists of some 240,000 clones, 85% to 90% of them appearing once. The specimen was peripheral blood. These receptors were obtained from a woman in her thirties or forties who had recovered from COVID-19. CDR3s leave out the opening cysteine and the closing phenylalanine or tryptophan.

CDR3aa: ASSGHPRQSSYNSPLH; v_gene: TRBV9
CDR3aa: ATRRQESTDTQY; v_gene: TRBV10-3
CDR3aa: ASSYADRVPEAF; v_gene: TRBV6-5
CDR3aa: ASSLAGKGEQY; v_gene: TRBV5-1
CDR3aa: ASSEQHNEKLF; v_gene: TRBV5-1
CDR3aa: SAGTGVNTEAF; v_gene: TRBV29-1
CDR3aa: ASETGYTDTQY; v_gene: TRBV12-5
CDR3aa: ASSTQTGATDTQY; v_gene: TRBV11-3
CDR3aa: ASSQELQGASYEQY; v_gene: TRBV3-1/TRBV3-2
CDR3aa: ASRGGYGYT; v_gene: TRBV5-6
CDR3aa: ASSYDWSGYT; v_gene: TRBV6-2/TRBV6-3
CDR3aa: ASSSGQYNEQF; v_gene: TRBV5-6
CDR3aa: SATTAVEQY; v_gene: TRBV20-1
CDR3aa: ASRLRFGTGAYEQY; v_gene: TRBV27
CDR3aa: ASSPPEREVPDTQY; v_gene: TRBV7-9
CDR3aa: SVAEGGEKLF; v_gene: TRBV29-1
CDR3aa: ASSPLPERLSSYNEQF; v_gene: TRBV18
CDR3aa: ASAGRGLASDTQY; v_gene: TRBV5-4
CDR3aa: SVAQSSYNSPLH; v_gene: TRBV29-1
CDR3aa: ASSRQRREILYNEQF; v_gene: TRBV7-6
CDR3aa: ASSPGTGGTDTQY; v_gene: TRBV18
CDR3aa: ASAPTGGRETQY; v_gene: TRBV6-6
CDR3aa: ASSSQGTRPNRWAGELF; v_gene: TRBV11-2
CDR3aa: ASTNEVDRIGKLF; v_gene: TRBV6-5
CDR3aa: ATSGPGTGPGNTIY; v_gene: TRBV28
CDR3aa: ASSQASRRQGRPLH; v_gene: TRBV3-1/TRBV3-2
CDR3aa: AIRGTGGGEVNTEAF; v_gene: TRBV10-3
CDR3aa: ASTAGQGLDTQY; v_gene: TRBV10-1
CDR3aa: ASSQGTEAF; v_gene: TRBV4-1
CDR3aa: ASSPGTLNQPQH; v_gene: TRBV5-5
CDR3aa: ASSSTNQPQH; v_gene: TRBV19
CDR3aa: ASSFVAGNEQF; v_gene: TRBV12-3/TRBV12-4
CDR3aa: ASRLYEQY; v_gene: TRBV2
CDR3aa: ASSEARSPNQPQH; v_gene: TRBV2
CDR3aa: ASNPTGDNSPLH; v_gene: TRBV2
CDR3aa: ASSASDSLGTGELF; v_gene: TRBV5-1
CDR3aa: ASSVVSQGDNEQF; v_gene: TRBV9
CDR3aa: ATSRQTSGKGDTQY; v_gene: TRBV15